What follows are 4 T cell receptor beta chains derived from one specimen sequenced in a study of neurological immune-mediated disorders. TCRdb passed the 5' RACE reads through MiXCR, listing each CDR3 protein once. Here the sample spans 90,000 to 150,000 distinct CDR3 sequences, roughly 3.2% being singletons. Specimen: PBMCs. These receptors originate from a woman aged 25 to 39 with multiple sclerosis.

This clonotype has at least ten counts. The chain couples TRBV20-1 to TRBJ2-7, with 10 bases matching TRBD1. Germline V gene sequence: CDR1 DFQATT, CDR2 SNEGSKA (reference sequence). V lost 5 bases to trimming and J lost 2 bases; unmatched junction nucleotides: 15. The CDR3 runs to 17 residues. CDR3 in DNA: TGCAGTGCTCCCTCTTATAAACTAGGGACAGGGGCCTACGAGCAGTACTTC. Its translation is CSAPSYKLGTGAYEQYF.

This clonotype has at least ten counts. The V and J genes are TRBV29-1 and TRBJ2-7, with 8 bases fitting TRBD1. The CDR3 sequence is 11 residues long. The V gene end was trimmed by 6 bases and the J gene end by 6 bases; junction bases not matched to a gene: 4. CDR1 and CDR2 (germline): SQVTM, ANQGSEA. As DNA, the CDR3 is TGCAGCGTGGTGACAGGGGCCGAGCAGTACTTC. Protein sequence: CSVVTGAEQYF.

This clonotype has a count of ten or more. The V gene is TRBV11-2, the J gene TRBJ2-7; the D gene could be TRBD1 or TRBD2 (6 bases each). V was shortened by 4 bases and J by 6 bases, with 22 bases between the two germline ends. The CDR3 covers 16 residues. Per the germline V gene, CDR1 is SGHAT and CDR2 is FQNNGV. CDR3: CASSSRGAISHPEQYF. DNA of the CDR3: TGTGCCAGCAGCTCAAGGGGGGCTATAAGCCACCCCGAGCAGTACTTC.

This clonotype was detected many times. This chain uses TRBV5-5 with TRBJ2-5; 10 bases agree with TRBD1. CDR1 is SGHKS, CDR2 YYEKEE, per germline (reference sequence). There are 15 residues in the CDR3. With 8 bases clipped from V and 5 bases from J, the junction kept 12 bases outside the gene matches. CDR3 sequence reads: CASFRQGQGTETQYF. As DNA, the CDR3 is TGTGCCAGTTTTCGCCAGGGACAGGGGACGGAGACCCAGTACTTC.